This T cell receptor (beta chain) emerged from a study of patients and donors after allogeneic stem cell transplantation (TCRdb year 2020). The library was built by means of RT-PCR. The sequencing machine was a NextSeq 550. Using fastp at Q25 and MiXCR, TCRdb reprocessed the public reads and kept productive beta chains. Entries that share a CDR3 protein sequence are merged under the most common genes and DNA. In this sample the table shows around 160,000 distinct CDR3 sequences, approximately 30% of which occur a single time. About 3% of the sample belongs to the ten largest clones. From the cysteine through the phenylalanine, the CDR3 covers 13 amino acids. Left in the record is the CDR3 DNA by itself, 39 bases read in frame from the first base. The V and J ends are trimmed by 11 bases and 4 bases, leaving 14 bases between them. CDR1 is given as SEHNR and CDR2 as FQNEAQ, both from the germline V gene (reference sequence).

As to this clonotype: Its antigen target is currently unknown. Per-base quality was not reported, and no clone a single base away is much larger than it.

The rearranged segments are TRBV7-9 and TRBJ2-2, and TRBD1 may be the D gene, going by 6 matching bases. This TCR derives from a human donor who was either an allogeneic HSCT recipient or a stem cell or donor lymphocyte infusion donor (not recorded which). It is not recorded whose cells these are; they may come from a transplant donor. The sample comprised blood, either unsorted or a sorted T cell fraction (not recorded which). The nucleotide sequence reads as follows: TGTGCCGCGCAGGGGTCCCCCACCGGGGAGCTGTTTTTT. Its translation is CAAQGSPTGELFF. Reference TRBV7-9 and TRBJ2-2 genes cover what lies past the CDR3, so the full variable domain is DTGVSQNPRHKITKRGQNVTFRCDPISEHNRLYWYRQTLGQGPEFLTYFQNEAQLEKSRLLSDRFSAERPKGSFSTLEIQRTEQGDSAMYLCAAQGSPTGELFFGEGSRLTVL.